The rows below give T cell receptor beta chains drawn from one sample of a study of T cells in Graves' hyperthyroidism and ophthalmopathy. Each CDR3 protein is one row after TCRdb ran MiXCR on the multiplex PCR reads. The sample records 690,000 or so distinct CDR3 sequences, 15% to 20% being singletons. Sequenced input: blood. The receptors were sampled from a woman in her 50s with Graves' hyperthyroidism that later progressed to Graves' ophthalmopathy. The CDR3 runs from the conserved cysteine through the conserved F or W. A D gene is named only where the DNA matches it firmly.

J,V,D,CDR3
TRBJ2-3,TRBV12-3/TRBV12-4,.,CASSSLQGENTDTQYF
TRBJ1-1,TRBV6-5,.,CASSYSGLMAEAFF
TRBJ1-6,TRBV5-6,.,CASSTPTTPLHF
TRBJ1-5,TRBV10-3,.,CAISESRQGQSPQHF
TRBJ1-2,TRBV6-1,.,CASTPPGLGGYTF
TRBJ1-2,TRBV5-1,TRBD1,CASSYGQESYGYTF
TRBJ1-1,TRBV30,.,CAWRKGGNTEAFF
TRBJ2-7,TRBV20-1,.,CSASDPLDWNSYEQYF
TRBJ1-2,TRBV27,TRBD1,CASSGQGSNYGYTF
TRBJ2-7,TRBV5-5,.,CASSPRDKAYEQYF
TRBJ2-5,TRBV30,TRBD2,CAWSAGLAGPLGQTQYF
TRBJ1-3,TRBV7-9,TRBD1,CASSSPDRGLGNTIYF
TRBJ1-1,TRBV5-4,.,CASINEGRMNTEAFF
TRBJ1-1,TRBV5-5,.,CASSFGAANTEAFF
TRBJ1-1,TRBV6-2/TRBV6-3,.,CASSYISPEAFF
TRBJ1-1,TRBV9,.,CASSASGGRYTEAFF
TRBJ2-7,TRBV12-3/TRBV12-4,.,CASSPLPGLSAEQYF